The 11 T cell receptor beta chains below were found in one sample sequenced in a study of shared clonotypes between healthy human individuals. Clones were read by immunoSEQ multiplex PCR, and TCRdb kept only the in-frame ones, dropping some. The sample holds more than 1,200,000 clones; 98% are singletons and the top ten take 0.36%. The sequenced sample was naive CD4+ T cells sorted from blood. The sample's subset: CD45RA+ positively selected. The receptors derive from a man aged 25 to 45 in good health.

The rearrangement uses TRBV11-3 and TRBJ2-7, with TRBD2 identical over 7 bases. Germline V CDR1 and CDR2: SGHNT, YENEEA. V trimming: 3 bases; J trimming: 4 bases; junction bases outside the gene matches: 6. The CDR3 runs to 14 residues. The CDR3, as DNA: TGTGCCAGCAGCTTGCTAGCGGTGAGTTACGAGCAGTACTTC. The encoded protein is CASSLLAVSYEQYF.

The chain carries TRBV29-1 and TRBJ1-4; possible D gene TRBD1, 5 bases. Trimming cost V 7 bases and J 0 bases, with 9 bases left between them. The length of the CDR3 is 13 residues. Germline values: CDR1 SQVTM, CDR2 ANQGSEA. This chain's CDR3 is CSARQSTNEKLFF. In DNA form, the CDR3 reads TGCAGCGCAAGACAGTCAACTAATGAAAAACTGTTTTTT.

J is TRBJ2-5 and V is TRBV29-1, with a possible D match to TRBD1 (5 bases). Germline assignment: CDR1 SQVTM and CDR2 ANQGSEA. The CDR3 runs to 13 residues. With 1 base removed from V and 5 bases from J, the gap between germline ends came to 11 bases. This CDR3 is CSVEGGVGETQYF. In DNA, the CDR3 is TGCAGCGTTGAAGGGGGCGTCGGGGAGACCCAGTACTTC.

The chain employs TRBV5-1 and TRBJ2-3, with a tentative D call TRBD2 (5 bases). Per the germline V gene, CDR1 is SGHRS and CDR2 is YFSETQ. Between the trimmed V and J ends, which lost 4 bases and 1 base, there was a span of 10 bases. The CDR3 sequence is 14 residues long. CDR3 region: CASSPDSGTDTQYF. The CDR3 DNA follows: TGCGCCAGCAGCCCTGATAGCGGCACAGATACGCAGTATTTT.

The chain combines TRBV6-1 with TRBJ1-5; the D is unclear. This CDR3 has 14 residues. V was cut by 4 bases and J by 3 bases, with 10 bases left in between. Germline V gene lookup returns CDR1 MNHNS and CDR2 SASEGT. Here the CDR3 reads CASSVSRPNQPQHF. The CDR3 DNA reads TGTGCCAGCAGTGTGAGCAGACCCAATCAGCCCCAGCATTTT.

The chain uses TRBV10-1 and TRBJ2-7; D possibly corresponds to TRBD2 (7 bases). Trimming pared 8 bases from V and 2 bases from J, leaving 22 bases between. Germline lookup yields CDR1 WNHNN and CDR2 SYGVQD (reference sequence). This CDR3 region has 16 residues. In DNA form, the CDR3 reads TGCGCCAGCGCCCCCCTGGGGGCTAGCGGTACCTACGAGCAGTACTTC. This translates into CASAPLGASGTYEQYF.

Points on this clone: The same CDR3 is also encoded by other DNA sequences in this sample. The V gene is TRBV2, the J gene TRBJ2-1; 9 bases are a match to TRBD1. The CDR3 contains 14 residues. The V segment lost 6 bases and the J segment 6 bases; nucleotides outside the gene matches: 6. Per germline, CDR1 SNHLY and CDR2 FYNNEI. The chain's CDR3 is CASSQDRGGNEQFF. CDR3 nucleotide sequence: TGTGCCAGCAGCCAGGACAGGGGTGGCAATGAGCAGTTCTTC. Based on the CDR3 plus reference TRBV2 and TRBJ2-1, the full variable domain is EPEVTQTPSHQVTQMGQEVILRCVPISNHLYFYWYRQILGQKVEFLVSFYNNEISEKSEIFDDQFSVERPDGSNFTLKIRSTKLEDSAMYFCASSQDRGGNEQFFGPGTRLTVL.

The CDR3 nucleotides are TGTGCCAGCAGTTTTCACGGCGGGACTAGCGAGAGGGAGCAGTTCTTC. Translating gives CASSFHGGTSEREQFF. The chain combines TRBV28 with TRBJ2-1; 10 bases fit TRBD2. Germline-derived CDR1 and CDR2 are MDHEN and SYDVKM. The CDR3 length is 16 residues. The trim removed 3 bases at V and 10 bases at J, leaving 12 bases unmatched.

V gene TRBV30 combines with J gene TRBJ2-3, with 12 bases that match TRBD2. CDR1 is GTSNPN, CDR2 SVGIG, per germline (reference sequence). V was pared by 5 bases and J by 4 bases, with 7 bases of the junction left unmatched. This CDR3 comprises 15 residues. CDR3 sequence (DNA): TGTGCCTGGTCGACTAGCGGGAGTCGGGCAGATACGCAGTATTTT. It yields the protein CAWSTSGSRADTQYF.

The rearrangement links TRBV9 to TRBJ2-7; unclear D gene. Trimming shortened V by 0 bases and J by 4 bases, and 14 bases separated the two germline ends. The CDR3 contains 15 residues. Germline loops: CDR1 SGDLS, CDR2 YYNGEE. The CDR3 DNA reads TGTGCCAGCAGCGTAGATCCGTCCAGGTCTTACGAGCAGTACTTC. It yields the protein CASSVDPSRSYEQYF.

The J gene is TRBJ2-6, the V gene TRBV7-2, with unresolved D. The germline gives CDR1 SGHTA, CDR2 FQGNSA. The CDR3 runs to 17 residues. The V gene lost 0 bases and the J gene lost 1 base, with 10 bases spanning the gap. CDR3 nucleotide sequence: TGTGCCAGCAGCTTAGCGAAAGGGTTATCTGGGGCCAACGTCCTGACTTTC. It encodes CASSLAKGLSGANVLTF.